This record looks at one T cell receptor beta chain sequence and its context. CDR1 and CDR2 from the germline V gene are MNHEY and SVGAGI. This CDR3 is 15 amino acids long. With V trimmed by 1 base and J by 5 bases, 2 bases remained unmatched. The data were taken from a study of response to subunit inactivated influenza vaccine. TCRdb processed the RT-PCR reads anew with MiXCR; each CDR3 protein has one entry. Altogether 650,000 to 800,000 distinct CDR3 sequences are present, around 18% being singletons, with the ten largest covering approximately 10%. Specimen: PBMCs from blood, collected roughly 5 days after vaccination. The chain recombines TRBV6-5 with TRBJ2-3; 11 nucleotides agree with TRBD2. This TCR was sampled from a man aged 50 or older who received an inactivated influenza vaccine. Written as DNA, the CDR3 is TGTGCCAGCAGTTACTACGGACTAGCGGGAGATACGCAGTATTTT. Its protein is CASSYYGLAGDTQYF.